This T cell receptor beta chain was sequenced for a study of cytomegalovirus exposure and HLA in healthy donors. About the research overall: The roughly 660 first-cohort repertoires shared a platform with the 130 or so validation repertoires, as reported in a later analysis.

General study points: According to the study, 180 or so TCR beta chains were cytomegalovirus-associated. The classifier was said to identify cytomegalovirus status with high specificity and sensitivity.

Per germline, CDR1 SGHRS and CDR2 YFSETQ. V was pared by 0 bases and J by 2 bases, with 21 bases between. The CDR3 consists of 19 residues. TCRdb's copy holds only in-frame clones and misses some; the assay was immunoSEQ multiplex PCR. The top ten hold over 5% of the sample, which has 150,000 or so clones, about nine tenths seen once. The approximately 130-subject validation cohort, separate from the roughly 670-subject first cohort, included the donors. As regards this clone: What it binds is not known.

This chain links TRBV5-1 with TRBJ1-3, with D possibly matching TRBD1 (5 bases). This clonotype was obtained from a woman aged 25 to 45 in good health and CMV-seropositive. The sequencing input was PBMCs. CDR3 sequence (DNA): TGCGCCAGCAGCTTGGCCCAAGGCGCAGGGCCTTTAACTGGAAACACCATATATTTT. Translated, it gives CASSLAQGAGPLTGNTIYF.